This record covers a single TCR beta chain. The sample originates from a study of shared clonotypes between healthy human individuals. Assay used: immunoSEQ multiplex PCR; TCRdb lists only in-frame clones, some missing. The sample shows about 2.2 million clones, 85% to 95% of them seen only once. CDR3 length: 13 residues. Between the trimmed V and J ends, which lost 1 base and 5 bases, there was a span of 6 bases. Germline assignment: CDR1 SGHTA and CDR2 FQGTGA. CD45RO negativity and positive selection for CCR7 defined naive CD8 cells, a population that excluded terminally differentiated effector memory CD45RA+ cells.

This chain joins TRBV7-3 and TRBJ2-1; no reliable D call. The sequencing input was naive CD8+ T cells from PBMCs. The receptor's source is a man younger than 35 in good health. Some clones in this sample may be carry-over from other donors' samples. This chain's CDR3 is CASSLMLHNEQFF. CDR3 DNA sequence: TGTGCCAGCAGCTTAATGCTTCACAATGAGCAGTTCTTC. The full variable domain, in which reference TRBV7-3 and TRBJ2-1 provide the parts outside the CDR3, is GAGVSQTPSNKVTEKGKYVELRCDPISGHTALYWYRQSLGQGPEFLIYFQGTGAADDSGLPNDRFFAVRPEGSVSTLKIQRTERGDSAVYLCASSLMLHNEQFFGPGTRLTVL.